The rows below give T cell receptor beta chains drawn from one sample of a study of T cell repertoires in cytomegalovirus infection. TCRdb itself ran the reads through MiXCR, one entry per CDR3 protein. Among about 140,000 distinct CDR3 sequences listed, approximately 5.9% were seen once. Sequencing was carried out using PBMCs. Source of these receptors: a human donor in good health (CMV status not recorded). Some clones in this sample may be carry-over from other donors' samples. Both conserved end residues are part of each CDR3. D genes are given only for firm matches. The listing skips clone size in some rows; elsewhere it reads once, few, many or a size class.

TGCAGTGCTAGGGAGACTAGCAGGCACAATGAGCAGTTCTTC	CSARETSRHNEQFF	TRBD2	TRBV20-1	TRBJ2-1	many
TGTGCCAGCAGCTTAGCAGCCCTCGTGGCCGGGGAGCTGTTTTTT	CASSLAALVAGELFF	.	TRBV7-2	TRBJ2-2	many
TGTGCCAGCAGCCAAAGGCTAGCGGGACTCACCGGGGAGCTGTTTTTT	CASSQRLAGLTGELFF	TRBD2	TRBV14	TRBJ2-2	.
TGTGCCAGCAAGGGCGCGGACTATGGCTACACCTTC	CASKGADYGYTF	.	TRBV2	TRBJ1-2	many
TGTGCCAGCACTCAACCGGGACAGTTCTACGAGCAGTACTTC	CASTQPGQFYEQYF	TRBD1	TRBV2	TRBJ2-7	few
TGTGCCAGCAGTTCCGGGACAGCAGATAGGGCCGGGGAGCTGTTTTTT	CASSSGTADRAGELFF	TRBD1	TRBV12-3/TRBV12-4	TRBJ2-2	many
TGTGCCAGCAGCTTACTGACAGGGTTTGGGTCAGAGACCCAGTACTTC	CASSLLTGFGSETQYF	TRBD1	TRBV11-2	TRBJ2-5	many
TGTGCCAGCAGAGGGCATACTCCTACCAATGAAAAACTGTTTTTT	CASRGHTPTNEKLFF	.	TRBV28	TRBJ1-4	.
TGTGCCAGCAGCCTGACCTGGTCTGGAAACACCATATATTTT	CASSLTWSGNTIYF	.	TRBV12-3/TRBV12-4	TRBJ1-3	many
TGTGCCAGCAGTTTCCCCCAGGAGGGGGGCTATGGCTACACCTTC	CASSFPQEGGYGYTF	.	TRBV12-3/TRBV12-4	TRBJ1-2	many
TGTGCCAGTAGTATCGCGACAGGACCGATCTATGGCTACACCTTC	CASSIATGPIYGYTF	.	TRBV19	TRBJ1-2	many
TGTGCCAGCAGCCCACAGGGGGCATTGTCTGGAAACACCATATATTTT	CASSPQGALSGNTIYF	TRBD1	TRBV7-6	TRBJ1-3	many
TGCAGTGCTTTTACAGGGGGCGCTGGGTCTAAGGGTTGGAGGACTGAAGCTTTCTTT	CSAFTGGAGSKGWRTEAFF	TRBD1	TRBV20-1	TRBJ1-1	.
TGTGCCAGCAGCTTGAAAGGGGGGACTACTTTTAGCTCCTACGAGCAGTACTTC	CASSLKGGTTFSSYEQYF	.	TRBV11-2	TRBJ2-7	many
TGCGCCAGCAAGTCGGGGTACACCGGGGAGCTGTTTTTT	CASKSGYTGELFF	.	TRBV10-2	TRBJ2-2	few
TGCAGTGCGGTAGTGGGACAGGTCGGTTACGAGCAGTACTTC	CSAVVGQVGYEQYF	TRBD1	TRBV20-1	TRBJ2-7	many
TGCGCCAGCAGCGGCTCTCAGGGGAGCTCCTACAATGAGCAGTTCTTC	CASSGSQGSSYNEQFF	.	TRBV5-1	TRBJ2-1	many
TGTGCCAGCAGTTCACAGGGGAGGGGGGAGACCCAGTACTTC	CASSSQGRGETQYF	.	TRBV12-3/TRBV12-4	TRBJ2-5	many
TGTGCCAGCAGTCCCAGGGCAACTAATGAAAAACTGTTTTTT	CASSPRATNEKLFF	.	TRBV12-3/TRBV12-4	TRBJ1-4	few
TGCAGTGCTAGTGGGGCAGGGGGCGGAACAGATACGCAGTATTTT	CSASGAGGGTDTQYF	TRBD1	TRBV20-1	TRBJ2-3	many
TGTGCCAGCAGCTTTGGACTAGCGGGGGGCTACGAGCAGTACTTC	CASSFGLAGGYEQYF	TRBD2	TRBV7-2	TRBJ2-7	many
TGTGCCAGCAGCCATGGATGGGTGGAGGCTGAAGCTTTCTTT	CASSHGWVEAEAFF	.	TRBV7-2	TRBJ1-1	many
TGTGCCAGCGGCCAGAGGGGGGGAGCCGCCTCAGATACGCAGTATTTT	CASGQRGGAASDTQYF	.	TRBV7-9	TRBJ2-3	many
TGTGCCAGCAGCTTAGCCCCTGGAGGACCTGGGGCCAACGTCCTGACTTTC	CASSLAPGGPGANVLTF	.	TRBV7-3	TRBJ2-6	many
TGTGCCAGCAGTTTCCGGACCCACGAGCAGTACTTC	CASSFRTHEQYF	.	TRBV12-3/TRBV12-4	TRBJ2-7	many
TGTGCCAGCAGCCTCAGCGGGGGTCATTACAATGAGCAGTTCTTC	CASSLSGGHYNEQFF	TRBD2	TRBV7-3	TRBJ2-1	many
TGTGCCAGCAGCTCCCAATCGGACGGTAGCACAGATACGCAGTATTTT	CASSSQSDGSTDTQYF	.	TRBV7-2	TRBJ2-3	many
TGTGCCATCAGTGACGGTCTAGCCGGCGAGACCCAGTACTTC	CAISDGLAGETQYF	.	TRBV10-3	TRBJ2-5	.
TGTGCCAGCAGCTTAGCGCGGGTGGGACCCCCCTACGAGCAGTACTTC	CASSLARVGPPYEQYF	.	TRBV7-9	TRBJ2-7	many
TGTGCCAGCAGCTTAACTACGCCCATGGGCAGGGGGCAAGCAGATACGCAGTATTTT	CASSLTTPMGRGQADTQYF	TRBD1	TRBV7-3	TRBJ2-3	.
TGCAGTGCTCTGAAGGGGCTAGCCAAAGATACGCAGTATTTT	CSALKGLAKDTQYF	.	TRBV20-1	TRBJ2-3	many
TGCGCCAGCAGCCAAGGGACAGGGGGTGTCTACGAGCAGTACTTC	CASSQGTGGVYEQYF	TRBD1	TRBV4-1	TRBJ2-7	many
TGTGCCAGCAGCTTTAGTCTGGACAACTATGGCTACACCTTC	CASSFSLDNYGYTF	.	TRBV7-2	TRBJ1-2	many
TGTGCCATCAGTGAGAGAGGGGAAAAACTGTTTTTT	CAISERGEKLFF	.	TRBV10-3	TRBJ1-4	many
TGTGCCAGCAGTCTCCGCGAGGGCGGCCCCTACGAGCAGTACTTC	CASSLREGGPYEQYF	.	TRBV6-5	TRBJ2-7	many
TGTGCCAGCAGTTACAGGGGTGGGGACGCTGAAGCTTTCTTT	CASSYRGGDAEAFF	TRBD1	TRBV12-3/TRBV12-4	TRBJ1-1	few
TGTGCCAGCAGCTTAGGGCACCTTGAAGGGCAGTACTTC	CASSLGHLEGQYF	.	TRBV7-2	TRBJ2-7	few
TGTGCCAGCAGTCCAGGCCGGGACAGGGGAGGAAGCACTGAAGCTTTCTTT	CASSPGRDRGGSTEAFF	TRBD1	TRBV12-3/TRBV12-4	TRBJ1-1	many
TGTGCCAGCCGTCAGGGGGCAATTCAGCCCCAGCATTTT	CASRQGAIQPQHF	TRBD1	TRBV28	TRBJ1-5	.
TGTGCCAGCAGCTCCACGGGACAGGGTTCTGTTGGCTACACCTTC	CASSSTGQGSVGYTF	TRBD1	TRBV9	TRBJ1-2	few
TGTGCCAGCAGAAGGAGCGGATTCCAAGAGACCCAGTACTTC	CASRRSGFQETQYF	.	TRBV6-2/TRBV6-3	TRBJ2-5	many
TGTGCCAGCTCACGACGGACAACCTACGAGCAGTACTTC	CASSRRTTYEQYF	.	TRBV18	TRBJ2-7	few
TGTGCCAGCAGACGAGACAGGTTCTACCAGCCCCAGCATTTT	CASRRDRFYQPQHF	.	TRBV6-6	TRBJ1-5	many
TGTGCCAGCAGTTACTCGGAGGGGGCTCTCACAGATACGCAGTATTTT	CASSYSEGALTDTQYF	.	TRBV6-6	TRBJ2-3	many
TGTGCCAGCAGCTCGTCTCCTAACTATGGCTACACCTTC	CASSSSPNYGYTF	.	TRBV7-2	TRBJ1-2	many
TGTGCCAGCAGCCGCGACAGGGGCACTGAAGCTTTCTTT	CASSRDRGTEAFF	TRBD1	TRBV6-5	TRBJ1-1	few
TGTGCCAGCAGGAGAGACATAGTCGGCACTGAAGCTTTCTTT	CASRRDIVGTEAFF	.	TRBV7-2	TRBJ1-1	many
TGTGCCAGCAGAAACGGGACAGGGCCCAACTATGGCTACACCTTC	CASRNGTGPNYGYTF	TRBD1	TRBV7-8	TRBJ1-2	many
TGTGCCAGCAATTCCCGGGCCCCCACAAATCAGCCCCAGCATTTT	CASNSRAPTNQPQHF	.	TRBV6-2/TRBV6-3	TRBJ1-5	.